A selection of T cell receptor beta chains follows, all from one sample in a study of a mutant IDH1 vaccine in newly diagnosed glioma. Method: immunoSEQ multiplex PCR; TCRdb's copy keeps in-frame clones and lacks some. The repertoire has about 40,000 clones, around 83% of them found once; the top ten carry 2% to 2.5%. Their target antigens are unknown. This sample comprised PBMCs, obtained from a glioma patient whose treatment included an IDH1 peptide vaccine. Receptor source: a man aged 35 to 55 with glioma. CDR3s include the opening cysteine and the closing phenylalanine or tryptophan. Each record gives: D gene, V gene, clone size, J gene, CDR3 DNA, CDR3 protein. The D gene is left open where the match is weak. Where a row states a size, it is once, few, many or the class of an expanded clone; other rows omit it.

>.|TRBV6-5|.|TRBJ2-3
TGTGCCAGCAGTCTACCTTATGCAGATACGCAGTATTTT
CASSLPYADTQYF
>TRBD2|TRBV5-1|.|TRBJ2-1
TGCGCCAGCAGCATGACTAGCGGCTACTACAATGAGCAGTTCTTC
CASSMTSGYYNEQFF
>.|TRBV10-3|.|TRBJ1-1
TGTGCCATCAGTGAAAGGGACACCCGTACTGAAGCTTTCTTT
CAISERDTRTEAFF
>TRBD1|TRBV2|medium-sized|TRBJ2-5
TGTGCCAGCAGAAAGGCGGACAGGGATAGTGAGACCCAGTACTTC
CASRKADRDSETQYF
>TRBD1|TRBV9|.|TRBJ2-5
TGTGCCAGCAGCTTAACCGGGACAGCGGAGACCCAGTACTTC
CASSLTGTAETQYF
>.|TRBV5-4|few|TRBJ2-5
TGTGCCAGCAGCTTAGAGCCACAAGAGACCCAGTACTTC
CASSLEPQETQYF
>TRBD1|TRBV28|.|TRBJ1-2
TGTGCCAGCAGTTACAGGGGACAGCCGAGCTATGGCTACACCTTC
CASSYRGQPSYGYTF
>.|TRBV9|.|TRBJ2-7
TGTGCCAGCAGCGCGGCCGATGTCGGGGGCGAGCAGTACTTC
CASSAADVGGEQYF
>.|TRBV15|.|TRBJ2-2
TGTGCCACCAGCAGAGAAGGCCGCCCAGGGGAGCTGTTTTTT
CATSREGRPGELFF
>.|TRBV18|.|TRBJ1-2
TGTGCCAGCCCACCACCGCATAGGCAGGGAGACGGCTACACCTTC
CASPPPHRQGDGYTF
>.|TRBV18|.|TRBJ2-5
TGTGCCAGCTCCCCGAAAGAGACCCAGTACTTC
CASSPKETQYF
>.|TRBV14|.|TRBJ1-1
TGTGCCAGCGCCGGACAGTCGAACACTGAAGCTTTCTTT
CASAGQSNTEAFF
>.|TRBV10-3|few|TRBJ2-4
TGTGCCATCAGTGAACTAGGGGGAGGGCCCAAAAACATTCAGTACTTC
CAISELGGGPKNIQYF
>.|TRBV19|.|TRBJ2-7
TGTGCCAGTAGTACCAGGGGACTCTACGAGCAGTACTTC
CASSTRGLYEQYF
>.|TRBV5-1|.|TRBJ1-5
TGCGCCAGCAGCTTGGTCCCAGGGGTCAATCAGCCCCAGCATTTT
CASSLVPGVNQPQHF
>TRBD1|TRBV6-5|few|TRBJ2-3
TGTGCCAGCAGTTCCAGGACAGGGGTCACAGATACGCAGTATTTT
CASSSRTGVTDTQYF
>TRBD2|TRBV18|.|TRBJ2-4
TGTGCCAGCTCACCACCAACTAGCGGGGCCAAAAACATTCAGTACTTC
CASSPPTSGAKNIQYF
>.|TRBV7-2|once|TRBJ2-3
TGTGCCAGCAGCGTAACCGGGACTTCACTTATGGATACGCAGTATTTT
CASSVTGTSLMDTQYF
>.|TRBV7-9|.|TRBJ2-7
TGTGCCAGCAGCTTAGTTGTGTACGAGCAGTACTTC
CASSLVVYEQYF
>.|TRBV7-2|.|TRBJ2-7
TGTGCCAGCAGCTCTAGCCCCGGGGGAAGAGTCAACGAGCAGTACTTC
CASSSSPGGRVNEQYF
>.|TRBV10-3|.|TRBJ2-7
TGTGCCATCAGCCCACTGGACGGGTCCTACGAGCAGTACTTC
CAISPLDGSYEQYF
>.|TRBV2|.|TRBJ2-1
TGTGCCAGCACCACCCGGGACTCCCGATACGGCGAGGTTGAGCAGTTCTTC
CASTTRDSRYGEVEQFF
>.|TRBV2|few|TRBJ2-5
TGTGCCAGCAGCTACGCGGGAGAGACCCAGTACTTC
CASSYAGETQYF